These 8 T cell receptor beta chains were sequenced from one sample in a study of blood T cell repertoires in COVID-19. The data were produced by immunoSEQ multiplex PCR, yet TCRdb's version contains in-frame clones alone and is incomplete. The sample yields 200,000 to 250,000 clones, nearly 90% seen once. Sequenced sample: peripheral blood. The receptor source for this set is a man between 18 and 35 years old with active or convalescent COVID-19.

This sequence joins TRBV12-2 and TRBJ1-5; TRBD1, the table's D call, was not compared with the DNA. TRBV12-2 is marked as a pseudogene. This CDR3 region has 12 residues. CDR3: CASPLQAKAQHF. DNA for the CDR3: TGTGCAAGTCCCCTACAGGCCAAGGCCCAGCATTTT.

The chain recombines TRBV14 with TRBJ2-2, with D possibly matching TRBD2 (5 bases). Germline CDR1 reads SGHDN; CDR2 reads FVKESK. The CDR3 extends over 15 amino acids. Trimming shortened V by 1 base and J by 5 bases, and 11 bases separated the two germline ends. For the CDR3, the DNA is TGTGCCAGCAGCCAAGTGCGGGCTTGGACCGGGGAGCTGTTTTTT. Translated: CASSQVRAWTGELFF.

The chain uses TRBV18 and TRBJ2-1, with TRBD2 identical over 11 bases. Looked up from germline, CDR1 is KGHSH and CDR2 is LQKENI. The CDR3 is 19 residues long. V shed 1 base, J shed 8 bases, and the junction held 16 bases outside the gene matches. The CDR3 loop is CASSPRRLQTSGSTDEQFF. CDR3 DNA: TGTGCCAGCTCACCACGACGGCTGCAAACTAGCGGGAGTACCGATGAGCAGTTCTTC. Complete variable domain (other parts from reference TRBV18 and TRBJ2-1): NAGVMQNPRHLVRRRGQEARLRCSPMKGHSHVYWYRQLPEEGLKFMVYLQKENIIDESGMPKERFSAEFPKEGPSILRIQQVVRGDSAAYFCASSPRRLQTSGSTDEQFFGPGTRLTVL.

The chain combines TRBV11-3 with TRBJ2-2; no firm D call. Germline V gene lookup returns CDR1 SGHNT and CDR2 YENEEA. Trimming cost V 6 bases and J 6 bases, with 5 bases left between them. The CDR3 is 11 residues long. The CDR3 DNA reads as TGTGCCAGCAGTAATTCCGGGGAGCTGTTTTTT. It is translated as CASSNSGELFF.

This chain uses TRBV5-1 with TRBJ1-1; D unresolved. Trimming left V 1 base short and J 0 bases short, with 10 bases between. This CDR3 spans 15 amino acids. Germline CDR1 reads SGHRS; CDR2 reads YFSETQ. The CDR3 nucleotides read TGCGCCAGCAGCTTGACCAGGCTAATGAACACTGAAGCTTTCTTT. Translated, it gives CASSLTRLMNTEAFF.

The genes are TRBV19 and TRBJ2-7, with TRBD2 as a possible D gene (6 bases). The CDR3 totals 16 residues. CDR1 is LNHDA and CDR2 is SQIVND in the germline V gene (reference sequence). V lost 8 bases and J lost 1, with 21 bases in between. The CDR3 loop is CASRPTGASASYEQYF. CDR3 sequence (DNA): TGTGCCAGTCGCCCCACTGGGGCTAGCGCGTCCTACGAGCAGTACTTC.

The chain uses TRBV19 and TRBJ2-7, with TRBD2 identical over 7 bases. The CDR3 is made up of 16 amino acids. The V and J ends lost 7 bases and 3 bases, in that order; junction bases with no gene match: 15. Germline V lookup: CDR1 LNHDA, CDR2 SQIVND (reference sequence). The CDR3 protein is CASISAGQGKLYEQYF. CDR3 nucleotide sequence: TGTGCCAGTATCTCAGCGGGGCAGGGTAAGCTCTACGAGCAGTACTTC.

J is TRBJ1-2 and V is TRBV2; 9 bases match TRBD1. Germline V CDR1 and CDR2: SNHLY, FYNNEI. The V gene end was trimmed by 6 bases and the J gene end by 7 bases; junction bases not matched to a gene: 15. This CDR3 is built from 16 residues. This chain's CDR3 is CASRSPSALTGGGYTF. Written as DNA, the CDR3 is TGTGCCAGCAGATCGCCGTCAGCCTTGACAGGGGGTGGCTACACCTTC.